One and the same sample provided the 10 T cell receptor beta chains below, sequenced in a study of PD-1 blockade in classical Hodgkin lymphoma. This sample's time point: cycle 4 day 1 (C4D1), after 6 weeks of nivolumab. After autologous stem cell transplantation all patients relapsed, and prior brentuximab vedotin exposure differed between cohorts. The method was immunoSEQ multiplex PCR; TCRdb's version includes in-frame clones alone and lacks a portion of them. The sample has some 22,000 clones, over 65% seen once. The sequencing here drew on peripheral blood mononuclear cells (PBMCs), taken before the fourth cycle of nivolumab. Receptors were obtained from a human donor with classical Hodgkin lymphoma.

The CDR3 protein is CASSLGWGGLAYTDTQYF. CDR3 bases: TGTGCCAGCAGCCTGGGGTGGGGAGGTCTAGCATACACAGATACGCAGTATTTT. The genes are TRBV5-4 and TRBJ2-3, with D perhaps TRBD2 (6 bases). V was shortened by 4 bases and J by 2 bases, with 23 bases between the two germline ends. The CDR3 loop spans 18 amino acids. CDR1 is SGHNT, CDR2 YYREEE, per germline (reference sequence).

The V gene is TRBV6-1, the J gene TRBJ2-5, with TRBD1 identical over 7 bases. This CDR3 has 13 residues. With V trimmed by 6 bases and J by 3 bases, 4 bases remained unmatched. CDR1 and CDR2 from the germline V gene are MNHNS and SASEGT. The CDR3 coding sequence is TGTGCCAGCAGCAAAACAGGGGAAGAGACCCAGTACTTC. Protein: CASSKTGEETQYF.

The rearrangement links TRBV15 to TRBJ2-7; TRBD2 is a possible D gene (6 bases). Germline V CDR1 and CDR2: LNHNV, YYDKDF (reference sequence). Trimming took 5 bases from V and 0 from J, leaving 11 bases between them. This CDR3 region has 14 residues. CDR3 residues: CATSARGSSYEQYF. The CDR3 region has the DNA TGTGCCACCAGCGCCCGGGGGTCCTCCTACGAGCAGTACTTC.

The chain recombines TRBV5-1 with TRBJ2-7, with unresolved D. The CDR3 extends over 14 amino acids. Germline CDR1 SGHRS, CDR2 YFSETQ. Trimming took 0 bases from V and 6 from J, leaving 13 bases between them. CDR3 amino acids: CASSLVGTGAEQYF. The CDR3 DNA reads as TGCGCCAGCAGCTTGGTAGGTACGGGTGCCGAGCAGTACTTC.

The rearrangement links TRBV27 to TRBJ2-1; 8 bases match TRBD1. V was pared by 5 bases and J by 7 bases, with 7 bases of the junction left unmatched. The CDR3 has 14 residues. Germline assignment: CDR1 MNHEY and CDR2 SMNVEV (reference sequence). Here the CDR3 reads CASSPNRGANEQFF. Here the CDR3 DNA reads TGTGCCAGCAGTCCTAACAGGGGGGCGAATGAGCAGTTCTTC.

V gene TRBV28 combines with J gene TRBJ2-1, with D perhaps TRBD1 (6 bases). Germline CDR1 reads MDHEN; CDR2 reads SYDVKM. CDR3 length: 15 residues. The V end lost 1 base, the J end lost 6 bases, and 13 bases lay between the germline ends. The CDR3 nucleotides are TGTGCCAGCAGTTTATACCACAGGGACCGCAATGAGCAGTTCTTC. Translation: CASSLYHRDRNEQFF.

The chain employs TRBV2 and TRBJ1-2; TRBD1 matches 7 bases. The germline CDR1 and CDR2 sequences are SNHLY and FYNNEI. CDR3 length: 12 amino acids. Trimming removed 3 bases from V and 7 bases from J; junction bases left unmatched: 2. The CDR3 sequence: CASSDNRGGYTF. The CDR3 DNA reads as TGTGCCAGCAGTGATAACAGGGGTGGCTACACCTTC. Complete variable domain (other parts from reference TRBV2 and TRBJ1-2): EPEVTQTPSHQVTQMGQEVILRCVPISNHLYFYWYRQILGQKVEFLVSFYNNEISEKSEIFDDQFSVERPDGSNFTLKIRSTKLEDSAMYFCASSDNRGGYTFGSGTRLTVV.

The chain employs TRBV6-6 and TRBJ1-3; 9 bases line up with TRBD1. This CDR3 comprises 15 residues. The V gene's germline CDR1 is MNHNY and CDR2 SVGAGI (reference sequence). V dropped 5 bases and J dropped 2; count of bases not matched to a gene: 4. CDR3 coding DNA: TGTGCCAGCAGTCAACAGGGGGCCCCTGGAAACACCATATATTTT. This gives the protein CASSQQGAPGNTIYF.

V and J are TRBV6-5 and TRBJ1-1; TRBD1 matches 7 bases. Germline CDR1 is MNHEY and CDR2 is SVGAGI. V was clipped by 6 bases and J by 5 bases; unmatched bases: 12. The CDR3 extends over 15 amino acids. CDR3 residues: CASSFRVPGGTEAFF. DNA of the CDR3: TGTGCCAGCAGCTTCAGGGTCCCAGGGGGGACTGAAGCTTTCTTT.

The table lists this clone with a count of one. The V gene is TRBV6-1, the J gene TRBJ1-2, with D hard to call. This CDR3 is 13 amino acids long. Germline V gives CDR1 MNHNS, CDR2 SASEGT. V lost 1 base, J lost 4 bases, and 7 bases lay in between. Here the CDR3 DNA reads TGTGCCAGCAGTGAAGGGGGAGGCTATGGCTACACCTTC. Translation: CASSEGGGYGYTF.